This T cell receptor beta chain was found in a study of monozygotic twins with inflammatory bowel disease. Findings and caveats of the study: The sharing of clonotypes with others was lower in IBD patients than in healthy twins, especially with disease activity.

CDR3 length equals 15 residues. Germline V gene data show CDR1 as SGHRS and CDR2 as YFSETQ. No sorting of T cells preceded isolation of total RNA from whole blood. About this clonotype: Its target is not known.

Per individual sample, eight separate reactions were used to make cDNA. TCRdb reworked the 5' RACE reads into one entry per CDR3 protein, no DNA. The sample includes around 370,000 distinct CDR3 sequences. This TCR derives from a human donor with ulcerative colitis or Crohn's disease, or a healthy co-twin of an affected twin (not recorded which). What was sequenced was blood. V is TRBV5-1 and J is TRBJ1-5. The CDR3 region is CASSLDANSNQPQHF.